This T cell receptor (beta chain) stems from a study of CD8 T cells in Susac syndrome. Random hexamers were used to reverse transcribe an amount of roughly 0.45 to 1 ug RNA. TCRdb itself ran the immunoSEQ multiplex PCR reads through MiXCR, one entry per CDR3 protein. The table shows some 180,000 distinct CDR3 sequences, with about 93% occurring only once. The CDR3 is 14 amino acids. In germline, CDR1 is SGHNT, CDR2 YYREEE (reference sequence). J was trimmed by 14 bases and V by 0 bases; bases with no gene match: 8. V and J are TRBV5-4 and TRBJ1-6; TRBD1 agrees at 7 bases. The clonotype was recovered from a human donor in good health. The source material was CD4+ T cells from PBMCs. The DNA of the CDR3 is TGTGCCAGCAGCTTGGGCAGGGGGTACCCGACCCTCCACTTT. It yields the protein CASSLGRGYPTLHF. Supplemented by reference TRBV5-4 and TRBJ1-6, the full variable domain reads ETGVTQSPTHLIKTRGQQVTLRCSSQSGHNTVSWYQQALGQGPQFIFQYYREEENGRGNFPPRFSGLQFPNYSSELNVNALELDDSALYLCASSLGRGYPTLHFGNGTRLTVT.